One sample yielded the 9 T cell receptor beta chains listed below, sequenced in a study of T cells in tumors after PD-1 blockade. Using immunoSEQ multiplex PCR, the repertoire was profiled, and TCRdb retains in-frame clones only, with some absent. The table shows approximately 11,000 clones, with approximately 70% occurring only once. The sequencing used tumor tissue, collected after anti-PD-1 treatment. All receptors derive from a human donor with basal cell carcinoma.

This rearrangement joins TRBV4-3 to TRBJ1-1; D gene unclear. CDR1 and CDR2 from the germline V gene are LGHNA and YSLEER. This CDR3 spans 14 amino acids. V shed 0 bases and J shed 7 bases, with 12 bases lying between them. CDR3 DNA: TGCGCCAGCAGCCAAGATACCTCTCGTAGTGAAGCTTTCTTT. Its protein is CASSQDTSRSEAFF.

The gene calls are TRBV11-3 and TRBJ2-1; no reliable D call. V gave up 0 bases and J gave up 9 bases, with 15 bases separating them. CDR1 and CDR2 from the germline V gene are SGHNT and YENEEA. The CDR3 runs 15 residues. DNA of the CDR3: TGTGCCAGCAGCTTAGATTCAAAAGGGCGTGGTGAGCAGTTCTTC. Residues: CASSLDSKGRGEQFF.

The V and J genes are TRBV7-8 and TRBJ2-7, with a possible D match to TRBD2 (7 bases). CDR3 length equals 14 residues. V was cut by 0 bases and J by 3 bases, with 9 bases left in between. Germline lookup yields CDR1 SGHVS and CDR2 FQNEAQ. The CDR3 spells CASSLAGGHYEQYF. CDR3 bases: TGTGCCAGCAGCTTAGCGGGGGGGCACTACGAGCAGTACTTC.

The chain carries TRBV14 and TRBJ2-2; D not certain. Germline loops: CDR1 SGHDN, CDR2 FVKESK. V lost 1 base to trimming and J lost 1 base, with 7 bases between them. The CDR3 has 15 amino acids. This CDR3 reads CASSQGLQNTGELFF. CDR3 DNA: TGTGCCAGCAGCCAAGGGCTCCAGAACACCGGGGAGCTGTTTTTT.

The chain recombines TRBV4-2 with TRBJ2-7, with 12 bases identical to TRBD1. This CDR3 contains 17 residues. CDR1 and CDR2 from the germline V gene are LGHNA and YNFKEQ. J lost 3 bases, V lost 4 bases, and 10 bases had no gene match. The CDR3 is CASSPSGTGGAFYEQYF. CDR3 DNA: TGTGCCAGCAGCCCTTCTGGGACAGGGGGCGCATTCTACGAGCAGTACTTC.

J is TRBJ2-7 and V is TRBV5-1; weak D call: TRBD2 (6 bases). CDR3 length: 14 amino acids. Trimming took off 4 bases at V and 6 bases at J, with 17 bases between the two ends. Per the germline V gene, CDR1 is SGHRS and CDR2 is YFSETQ. The DNA for the CDR3 is TGCGCCAGCAGCCGATGGGGGATGGGGGGCGAGCAGTACTTC. The encoded protein is CASSRWGMGGEQYF.

J is TRBJ2-5 and V is TRBV24-1; D possibly matches TRBD1 or TRBD2 (5 bases each). The CDR3 loop spans 14 amino acids. V lost 6 bases and J lost 5, with 15 bases in between. CDR1 KGHDR and CDR2 SFDVKD come from the germline V gene. Written as DNA, the CDR3 is TGTGCCACCAGTCCCAGGGACGGCCTGGAGACCCAGTACTTC. Encoded protein: CATSPRDGLETQYF.

This sequence joins TRBV19 and TRBJ1-1, with a tentative D call TRBD1 (6 bases). Trimming pared 7 bases from V and 0 bases from J, leaving 12 bases between. This CDR3 comprises 14 residues. CDR1 and CDR2 from the germline V gene are LNHDA and SQIVND (reference sequence). DNA for the CDR3: TGTGCCAGTAAGCGGGACAACCTGAACACTGAAGCTTTCTTT. Translation: CASKRDNLNTEAFF.

The chain joins TRBV24-1 to TRBJ2-2, with 8 nucleotides matching TRBD2. The V segment lost 1 base and the J segment 6 bases; nucleotides outside the gene matches: 12. This CDR3 spans 18 amino acids. Germline assignment: CDR1 KGHDR and CDR2 SFDVKD. The CDR3 sequence: CATSDLAAGVALAGELFF. The CDR3 DNA is TGTGCCACCAGTGATTTAGCAGCGGGAGTTGCCCTCGCCGGGGAGCTGTTTTTT.